The clone carrying this T cell receptor (beta chain) was observed a few times. Its antigen is not known. This CDR3 region has 16 residues. Germline V gene sequence: CDR1 LNHDA, CDR2 SQIVND (reference sequence). The ends lost 4 bases at V and 8 bases at J; junction bases unmatched: 11. This sample is drawn from a study of shared clonotypes between healthy human individuals. Overall study findings and caveats: In contrast to clonotypes shared by all four donors, non-shared clonotypes had lower generation probabilities.

Generated by immunoSEQ multiplex PCR, the TCRdb table keeps only in-frame clones and is missing some. The sample carries approximately 250,000 clones, 60% to 80% recorded once. What was sequenced was memory CD4+ T cells sorted from blood. The subset here: CD45RA-negative fraction. The chain employs TRBV19 and TRBJ2-4, with 10 bases fitting TRBD2. The clonotype originates from a man aged 30 to 45 in good health. The CDR3: CASSSRTSGIGDIQYF. The CDR3 DNA is TGTGCCAGTAGTAGCCGGACTAGCGGTATTGGAGACATTCAGTACTTC.